This T cell receptor (beta chain) was identified during a study of identical twins. Many counts were recorded for this clonotype. TCRdb used MiXCR to reprocess the 5' RACE reads, holding one entry per CDR3 protein. Here the sample spans about 260,000 distinct CDR3 sequences, roughly 7% being singletons. Germline-derived CDR1 and CDR2 are SGHRS and YFSETQ. V was clipped by 4 bases and J by 0 bases; unmatched bases: 5. There are 15 residues in the CDR3. These data also featured in a second study, about yellow fever vaccine responses in identical twins.

The sequence was collected from a woman aged 18-29 years in good health. The V and J genes are TRBV5-1 and TRBJ2-3; 7 nucleotides align to TRBD1. The source material was memory (CD45RO+) T cells sorted from blood. Here the CDR3 DNA reads TGCGCCAGCAGCCTTAACAGGGGTAGCACAGATACGCAGTATTTT. It specifies CASSLNRGSTDTQYF.